Listed below are T cell receptor beta chains from one sample, sequenced in a study of CD8+ T cells in alopecia areata. TCRdb's copy holds only in-frame clones and misses some; the assay was immunoSEQ multiplex PCR. Of roughly 150,000 clones in the sample, approximately 45% were seen once. The sequenced sample was CD4+ T cells sorted from blood. Receptors originate from a human donor with alopecia areata. The CDR3 runs from the conserved cysteine through the conserved F or W. The D gene is left open where the match is weak. Clone size is shown for a subset of rows, as once, few, many or a class of expanded clone.

d_gene: .
j_gene: TRBJ2-1
v_gene: TRBV28
abundance: once
CDR3aa: CASSRDSLNEQFF
CDR3nt: TGTGCCAGCAGTCGAGATAGCCTCAATGAGCAGTTCTTC

d_gene: .
j_gene: TRBJ2-7
v_gene: TRBV11-2
abundance: once
CDR3aa: CASSPPMPYEQYF
CDR3nt: TGTGCCAGCAGCCCCCCCATGCCCTACGAGCAGTACTTC

d_gene: .
j_gene: TRBJ2-3
v_gene: TRBV30
abundance: few
CDR3aa: CAWSARSDTQYF
CDR3nt: TGTGCCTGGAGTGCGAGGTCGGATACGCAGTATTTT

d_gene: .
j_gene: TRBJ2-1
v_gene: TRBV29-1
abundance: few
CDR3aa: CSVRNNEQFF
CDR3nt: TGCAGCGTCCGCAATAATGAGCAGTTCTTC

d_gene: TRBD1
j_gene: TRBJ1-2
v_gene: TRBV29-1
abundance: .
CDR3aa: CSGGQGPNTF
CDR3nt: TGCAGCGGAGGACAGGGCCCCAACACCTTC

d_gene: .
j_gene: TRBJ2-7
v_gene: TRBV27
abundance: .
CDR3aa: CARGYEQYF
CDR3nt: TGTGCAAGGGGCTACGAGCAGTACTTC

d_gene: .
j_gene: TRBJ1-2
v_gene: TRBV4-1
abundance: .
CDR3aa: CASSQEYLYGYTF
CDR3nt: TGCGCCAGCAGCCAAGAATACCTCTATGGCTACACCTTC

d_gene: TRBD2
j_gene: TRBJ2-3
v_gene: TRBV18
abundance: .
CDR3aa: CASSPASGRGTDTQYF
CDR3nt: TGTGCCAGCTCACCAGCTAGCGGGAGGGGCACAGATACGCAGTATTTT

d_gene: TRBD2
j_gene: TRBJ2-1
v_gene: TRBV29-1
abundance: .
CDR3aa: CSLGGGKGFAYNEQFF
CDR3nt: TGCAGCTTGGGGGGGGGTAAAGGGTTCGCCTACAATGAGCAGTTCTTC

d_gene: .
j_gene: TRBJ1-3
v_gene: TRBV4-1
abundance: .
CDR3aa: CASSQQGLPSNSGNTIYF
CDR3nt: TGCGCCAGCAGCCAGCAGGGATTACCTTCGAACTCTGGAAACACCATATATTTT

d_gene: TRBD2
j_gene: TRBJ2-1
v_gene: TRBV7-2
abundance: few
CDR3aa: CASSLRLADYNEQFF
CDR3nt: TGTGCCAGCAGCTTAAGACTAGCGGATTACAATGAGCAGTTCTTC

d_gene: .
j_gene: TRBJ2-3
v_gene: TRBV5-1
abundance: once
CDR3aa: CASSLGNVGTDTQYF
CDR3nt: TGCGCCAGCAGCCTAGGGAATGTGGGCACAGATACGCAGTATTTT

d_gene: TRBD2
j_gene: TRBJ2-1
v_gene: TRBV2
abundance: .
CDR3aa: CASKAGGTYNEQFF
CDR3nt: TGTGCCAGCAAAGCGGGAGGTACCTACAATGAGCAGTTCTTC

d_gene: TRBD2
j_gene: TRBJ2-3
v_gene: TRBV29-1
abundance: .
CDR3aa: CSGGGLATDTQYF
CDR3nt: TGCAGCGGCGGGGGGCTTGCCACAGATACGCAGTATTTT

d_gene: .
j_gene: TRBJ1-5
v_gene: TRBV29-1
abundance: few
CDR3aa: CSVLGGHNQPQHF
CDR3nt: TGCAGCGTTTTGGGGGGCCACAATCAGCCCCAGCATTTT

d_gene: .
j_gene: TRBJ2-5
v_gene: TRBV2
abundance: .
CDR3aa: CASRRGQQETQYF
CDR3nt: TGTGCCAGCAGGAGAGGACAGCAAGAGACCCAGTACTTC

d_gene: TRBD2
j_gene: TRBJ2-1
v_gene: TRBV5-6
abundance: few
CDR3aa: CASSFGTSGRNEQFF
CDR3nt: TGTGCCAGCAGCTTCGGGACTAGCGGGAGGAATGAGCAGTTCTTC

d_gene: .
j_gene: TRBJ1-4
v_gene: TRBV29-1
abundance: .
CDR3aa: CSVDKGKEKLFF
CDR3nt: TGCAGCGTTGATAAGGGGAAAGAAAAACTGTTTTTT

d_gene: .
j_gene: TRBJ2-5
v_gene: TRBV27
abundance: .
CDR3aa: CASTLGKTQYF
CDR3nt: TGTGCCAGCACCCTAGGAAAGACCCAGTACTTC

d_gene: TRBD1
j_gene: TRBJ1-1
v_gene: TRBV29-1
abundance: .
CDR3aa: CSVSQGANTEAFF
CDR3nt: TGCAGCGTGAGCCAGGGGGCGAACACTGAAGCTTTCTTT

d_gene: .
j_gene: TRBJ2-1
v_gene: TRBV9
abundance: .
CDR3aa: CASTRTGFNEQFF
CDR3nt: TGTGCCAGCACCCGAACAGGGTTCAATGAGCAGTTCTTC

d_gene: .
j_gene: TRBJ2-5
v_gene: TRBV29-1
abundance: .
CDR3aa: CSAEGGVETQYF
CDR3nt: TGCAGCGCTGAAGGAGGGGTCGAGACCCAGTACTTC

d_gene: .
j_gene: TRBJ2-7
v_gene: TRBV4-1
abundance: once
CDR3aa: CASSQLTTGNEQYF
CDR3nt: TGCGCCAGCAGCCAGCTAACCACAGGGAACGAGCAGTACTTC

d_gene: TRBD1
j_gene: TRBJ1-2
v_gene: TRBV5-1
abundance: once
CDR3aa: CASSLVGTGDYGYTF
CDR3nt: TGCGCCAGCAGCTTGGTGGGGACAGGCGACTATGGCTACACCTTC